This T cell receptor beta chain was documented in a study of shared clonotypes between healthy human individuals. The protocol was immunoSEQ multiplex PCR, while the TCRdb copy is restricted to in-frame clones and leaves out a portion. The repertoire consists of approximately 500,000 clones, with 90% to 96% occurring once and the leading ten covering 0.06%. Germline V CDR1 and CDR2: MGHRA, YSYEKL. V shed 1 base and J shed 3 bases, with 15 bases lying between them. The CDR3 totals 17 residues. Points on this clone: Its target is not known.

Study-level points and caveats: Researchers found naive subsets generally carried larger estimated richness than memory subsets. Blood alone was sampled, and tissue repertoires likely differ.

The sequence derives from a woman aged 25 to 39 in good health. This chain links TRBV4-1 with TRBJ2-2, with D perhaps TRBD2 (6 bases). The sequenced sample was naive CD4+ T cells sorted from blood. Noted subset: CD45RA+ positively selected. CDR3: CASSQVGGERDTGELFF. CDR3 bases: TGCGCCAGCAGCCAAGTGGGAGGTGAACGGGACACCGGGGAGCTGTTTTTT.